The rows below give T cell receptor beta chains drawn from one sample of a study of blood T cell repertoires in COVID-19. The assay was immunoSEQ multiplex PCR, and TCRdb's table has in-frame clones only and misses some. The sample gives over 200,000 clones, about four fifths of which show up once; 5% to 6% is in the top ten. The sample was peripheral blood. These receptors were obtained from an older man with acute or convalescent COVID-19. Each CDR3 is given with its conserved first and last residue. Fields, in order: V gene, J gene, CDR3 protein.

TRBV5-6,TRBJ1-4,CASSKGQLTTNEKLFF
TRBV3-1/TRBV3-2,TRBJ1-5,CASSRQGTNQPQHF
TRBV5-1,TRBJ2-2,CASSKGQGAVGELFF
TRBV4-1,TRBJ1-2,CASSQRQLDGYTF
TRBV28,TRBJ2-7,CASTRQGRDEQYF
TRBV29-1,TRBJ2-3,CSVEDREDTQYF
TRBV5-6,TRBJ2-5,CASSPPAVGKRETQYF
TRBV5-1,TRBJ2-7,CASSEDRGRMQQYF
TRBV9,TRBJ2-1,CASSAPSGSSYNEQFF
TRBV3-1/TRBV3-2,TRBJ1-2,CASSPTGTGTNYGYTF
TRBV6-6,TRBJ2-7,CASSYLTGQGWYEQYF
TRBV7-2,TRBJ1-2,CASSLGGTGANYGYTF
TRBV24-1,TRBJ2-1,CATSDLRTVTNEQFF
TRBV6-1,TRBJ2-1,CASSEGGLGYNEQFF
TRBV6-5,TRBJ2-2,CASEISGGASGELFF
TRBV19,TRBJ1-6,CASSIRQGSSYNSPLHF
TRBV7-2,TRBJ2-5,CASSLMAKGRGETQYF
TRBV7-6,TRBJ2-3,CASSLAPSGGPQDTQYF
TRBV3-1/TRBV3-2,TRBJ2-5,CASSSGGLTLKETQYF
TRBV5-1,TRBJ2-7,CASGEVYPGEQYF